The present entry profiles one T cell receptor beta chain with its context. The sample comes from a study of stem cell transplantation in POMP-related autoinflammatory disease. With V trimmed by 2 bases and J by 3 bases, 15 bases remained unmatched. Per germline, CDR1 SEHNR and CDR2 FQNEAQ (reference sequence). The CDR3 covers 19 residues. The repertoire was sequenced with immunoSEQ multiplex PCR; TCRdb's copy has only in-frame clones and lacks some. The sample holds 30,000 or so clones, around 90% seen once. The chain employs TRBV7-9 and TRBJ2-3, with TRBD2 matching 9 bases. This sequence originates from a human donor with POMP-related autoinflammation and immune dysregulation (PRAID). The sample in question was CD4+ T cells from PBMCs, obtained before stem cell transplantation. In nucleotides, the CDR3 is TGTGCCAGCAGCTTACCGCGGGGGGGCCCTGTCGGATTAACAGATACGCAGTATTTT. This encodes CASSLPRGGPVGLTDTQYF.